The 25 T cell receptor beta chains below come from one sample, sequenced in a study of T cells expressing NK-cell markers. TCRdb reanalyzed the 5' RACE reads, giving one entry per CDR3 protein sequence and no DNA. Its clone listing holds around 100,000 distinct CDR3 sequences. Sequencing was carried out using blood T cells: a sorted CD56 or NKG2C T cell subset, CD4+ or CD8+ T cells, or bulk PBMC T cells (not recorded which). The receptor set was obtained from a woman between 18 and 70 years old in good health.

The V gene is TRBV12-3 or TRBV12-4, the J gene TRBJ1-2. CDR3 length equals 13 residues. CDR3 region: CAISFTQNYGYTF.

This sequence joins TRBV6-1 and TRBJ2-1; the D call of TRBD2 rests on TCRdb alone, since no DNA is present to check it. Germline V gene lookup returns CDR1 MNHNS and CDR2 SASEGT. The CDR3 is 13 residues long. The CDR3 reads CASTSSGNNEQFF.

The chain combines TRBV6-5 with TRBJ1-1. Germline CDR1 MNHEY, CDR2 SVGAGI. CDR3 length: 14 residues. The CDR3 loop is CASSYLTVNTEAFF.

This chain uses TRBV9 with TRBJ1-1; TCRdb gives TRBD1 as the D gene, but with no DNA this cannot be confirmed. In germline, CDR1 is SGDLS, CDR2 YYNGEE. The CDR3 extends over 14 amino acids. This CDR3 reads CASSVGGRNTEAFF.

The chain couples TRBV6-1 to TRBJ2-1; TCRdb names TRBD2, which stays unverified in the absence of DNA. The CDR3 runs 14 residues. In germline, CDR1 is MNHNS, CDR2 SASEGT. The CDR3 here is CASSRLATYNEQFF.

The chain couples TRBV6-4 to TRBJ2-1; TCRdb lists TRBD1, though no DNA is available to test this call. Germline V gene data show CDR1 as MRHNA and CDR2 as SNTAGT. The CDR3 is made up of 17 amino acids. This chain's CDR3 is CASRTLGKGGTYNEQFF.

The chain carries TRBV20-1 and TRBJ2-1; TCRdb selects TRBD2, and the lack of DNA leaves this call unchecked. The CDR3 has 15 amino acids. Germline V CDR1 and CDR2: DFQATT, SNEGSKA (reference sequence). The CDR3 is CSARDRASGGFEQFF.

The genes are TRBV7-9 and TRBJ1-6. Germline CDR1 and CDR2: SEHNR and FQNEAQ (reference sequence). This CDR3 contains 15 residues. CDR3: CASSLALGYNSPLHF.

V and J are TRBV27 and TRBJ1-6; checking the TCRdb D call of TRBD1 is not possible without DNA. Per germline, CDR1 MNHEY and CDR2 SMNVEV (reference sequence). This CDR3 has 16 amino acids. The CDR3: CASSLIWDRDNSPLHF.

This chain joins TRBV29-1 and TRBJ2-2; TCRdb's assignment of TRBD1 cannot be checked, as there is no DNA. CDR3 size: 15 residues. Germline V gene sequence: CDR1 SQVTM, CDR2 ANQGSEA. The CDR3 reads CSTVPDRSNTGELFF.

The chain combines TRBV19 with TRBJ2-1; the TRBD2 assignment by TCRdb is unverifiable without DNA. This CDR3 has 14 residues. CDR1 and CDR2 from the germline V gene are LNHDA and SQIVND (reference sequence). CDR3 amino acids: CASSIGLAANEQFF.

The chain recombines TRBV19 with TRBJ1-5; as DNA is missing, the TRBD1 call by TCRdb cannot be tested. The CDR3 totals 17 residues. Germline V gene sequence: CDR1 LNHDA, CDR2 SQIVND (reference sequence). CDR3 loop: CASSIDLASQGGQPQHF.

This chain joins TRBV6-2 or TRBV6-3 and TRBJ2-2; TCRdb's D gene call, TRBD1, goes unchecked for lack of DNA. This CDR3 spans 12 amino acids. Per germline, CDR1 MNHEY and CDR2 SVGEGT. CDR3 protein: CASTPATGELFF.

The chain carries TRBV27 and TRBJ1-5. Germline-derived CDR1 and CDR2 are MNHEY and SMNVEV (reference sequence). The CDR3 is made up of 13 amino acids. The CDR3 is CASSFGGNQPQHF.

This chain joins TRBV10-2 and TRBJ2-3. The CDR3 is made up of 13 amino acids. The germline V gene has CDR1 WSHSY and CDR2 SAAADI. CDR3 sequence: CASIGVNTDTQYF.

The chain links TRBV7-7 to TRBJ1-3; TCRdb reports TRBD1, a call that lacks DNA to check it against. CDR3 size: 17 residues. CDR1 and CDR2 from the germline V gene are SSHAT and FNYEAQ (reference sequence). The CDR3 sequence: CASSLQSPGQGLNTIYF.

The chain recombines TRBV19 with TRBJ1-2. The CDR3 length is 12 residues. The germline gives CDR1 LNHDA, CDR2 SQIVND (reference sequence). The CDR3 here is CASSIGRDGYTF.

CDR3 protein: CSARDRSGSAYEQYF. The chain joins TRBV20-1 to TRBJ2-7; TCRdb selects TRBD2, and the lack of DNA leaves this call unchecked. The CDR3 consists of 15 residues. Germline values: CDR1 DFQATT, CDR2 SNEGSKA (reference sequence).

This CDR3 is CSARDPGGATYNEQFF. This chain uses TRBV20-1 with TRBJ2-1; TCRdb indicates TRBD1, and absent DNA this call remains unverified. The CDR3 is 16 residues long. Germline V gene sequence: CDR1 DFQATT, CDR2 SNEGSKA (reference sequence).

The genes are TRBV7-9 and TRBJ2-1; the TRBD1 assignment by TCRdb is unverifiable without DNA. Germline V gene data show CDR1 as SEHNR and CDR2 as FQNEAQ (reference sequence). CDR3 length: 13 residues. The CDR3 here is CASNPTGGNEQFF. The whole variable domain, remainder taken from reference TRBV7-9 and TRBJ2-1, is DTGVSQNPRHKITKRGQNVTFRCDPISEHNRLYWYRQTLGQGPEFLTYFQNEAQLEKSRLLSDRFSAERPKGSFSTLEIQRTEQGDSAMYLCASNPTGGNEQFFGPGTRLTVL.

The CDR3 region is CATSRGSAGYEQYF. The V call is TRBV15, the J call TRBJ2-7; TCRdb outputs TRBD1, but without DNA this stays unchecked. The length of the CDR3 is 14 residues. Germline CDR1 reads LNHNV; CDR2 reads YYDKDF (reference sequence).

This sequence joins TRBV7-2 and TRBJ2-5; TCRdb designates TRBD2, a call that cannot be tested without DNA. Germline V lookup: CDR1 SGHTA, CDR2 FQGNSA. This CDR3 comprises 11 residues. The CDR3 sequence is CASSAPDTQYF.

The chain couples TRBV20-1 to TRBJ2-7. From germline, CDR1 is DFQATT and CDR2 SNEGSKA (reference sequence). This CDR3 spans 14 amino acids. Here the CDR3 reads CSARDLGSSYEQYF.

V is TRBV12-3 or TRBV12-4 and J is TRBJ2-3; as DNA is missing, the TRBD2 call by TCRdb cannot be tested. This CDR3 comprises 17 residues. The CDR3 reads CASRGLAGGLSTDTQYF.

The chain employs TRBV5-1 and TRBJ2-2; the D gene TCRdb calls, TRBD1, cannot be checked with no DNA. The CDR3 spans 15 residues. Germline V gene sequence: CDR1 SGHRS, CDR2 YFSETQ. This CDR3 is CASSFSPGATGELFF.